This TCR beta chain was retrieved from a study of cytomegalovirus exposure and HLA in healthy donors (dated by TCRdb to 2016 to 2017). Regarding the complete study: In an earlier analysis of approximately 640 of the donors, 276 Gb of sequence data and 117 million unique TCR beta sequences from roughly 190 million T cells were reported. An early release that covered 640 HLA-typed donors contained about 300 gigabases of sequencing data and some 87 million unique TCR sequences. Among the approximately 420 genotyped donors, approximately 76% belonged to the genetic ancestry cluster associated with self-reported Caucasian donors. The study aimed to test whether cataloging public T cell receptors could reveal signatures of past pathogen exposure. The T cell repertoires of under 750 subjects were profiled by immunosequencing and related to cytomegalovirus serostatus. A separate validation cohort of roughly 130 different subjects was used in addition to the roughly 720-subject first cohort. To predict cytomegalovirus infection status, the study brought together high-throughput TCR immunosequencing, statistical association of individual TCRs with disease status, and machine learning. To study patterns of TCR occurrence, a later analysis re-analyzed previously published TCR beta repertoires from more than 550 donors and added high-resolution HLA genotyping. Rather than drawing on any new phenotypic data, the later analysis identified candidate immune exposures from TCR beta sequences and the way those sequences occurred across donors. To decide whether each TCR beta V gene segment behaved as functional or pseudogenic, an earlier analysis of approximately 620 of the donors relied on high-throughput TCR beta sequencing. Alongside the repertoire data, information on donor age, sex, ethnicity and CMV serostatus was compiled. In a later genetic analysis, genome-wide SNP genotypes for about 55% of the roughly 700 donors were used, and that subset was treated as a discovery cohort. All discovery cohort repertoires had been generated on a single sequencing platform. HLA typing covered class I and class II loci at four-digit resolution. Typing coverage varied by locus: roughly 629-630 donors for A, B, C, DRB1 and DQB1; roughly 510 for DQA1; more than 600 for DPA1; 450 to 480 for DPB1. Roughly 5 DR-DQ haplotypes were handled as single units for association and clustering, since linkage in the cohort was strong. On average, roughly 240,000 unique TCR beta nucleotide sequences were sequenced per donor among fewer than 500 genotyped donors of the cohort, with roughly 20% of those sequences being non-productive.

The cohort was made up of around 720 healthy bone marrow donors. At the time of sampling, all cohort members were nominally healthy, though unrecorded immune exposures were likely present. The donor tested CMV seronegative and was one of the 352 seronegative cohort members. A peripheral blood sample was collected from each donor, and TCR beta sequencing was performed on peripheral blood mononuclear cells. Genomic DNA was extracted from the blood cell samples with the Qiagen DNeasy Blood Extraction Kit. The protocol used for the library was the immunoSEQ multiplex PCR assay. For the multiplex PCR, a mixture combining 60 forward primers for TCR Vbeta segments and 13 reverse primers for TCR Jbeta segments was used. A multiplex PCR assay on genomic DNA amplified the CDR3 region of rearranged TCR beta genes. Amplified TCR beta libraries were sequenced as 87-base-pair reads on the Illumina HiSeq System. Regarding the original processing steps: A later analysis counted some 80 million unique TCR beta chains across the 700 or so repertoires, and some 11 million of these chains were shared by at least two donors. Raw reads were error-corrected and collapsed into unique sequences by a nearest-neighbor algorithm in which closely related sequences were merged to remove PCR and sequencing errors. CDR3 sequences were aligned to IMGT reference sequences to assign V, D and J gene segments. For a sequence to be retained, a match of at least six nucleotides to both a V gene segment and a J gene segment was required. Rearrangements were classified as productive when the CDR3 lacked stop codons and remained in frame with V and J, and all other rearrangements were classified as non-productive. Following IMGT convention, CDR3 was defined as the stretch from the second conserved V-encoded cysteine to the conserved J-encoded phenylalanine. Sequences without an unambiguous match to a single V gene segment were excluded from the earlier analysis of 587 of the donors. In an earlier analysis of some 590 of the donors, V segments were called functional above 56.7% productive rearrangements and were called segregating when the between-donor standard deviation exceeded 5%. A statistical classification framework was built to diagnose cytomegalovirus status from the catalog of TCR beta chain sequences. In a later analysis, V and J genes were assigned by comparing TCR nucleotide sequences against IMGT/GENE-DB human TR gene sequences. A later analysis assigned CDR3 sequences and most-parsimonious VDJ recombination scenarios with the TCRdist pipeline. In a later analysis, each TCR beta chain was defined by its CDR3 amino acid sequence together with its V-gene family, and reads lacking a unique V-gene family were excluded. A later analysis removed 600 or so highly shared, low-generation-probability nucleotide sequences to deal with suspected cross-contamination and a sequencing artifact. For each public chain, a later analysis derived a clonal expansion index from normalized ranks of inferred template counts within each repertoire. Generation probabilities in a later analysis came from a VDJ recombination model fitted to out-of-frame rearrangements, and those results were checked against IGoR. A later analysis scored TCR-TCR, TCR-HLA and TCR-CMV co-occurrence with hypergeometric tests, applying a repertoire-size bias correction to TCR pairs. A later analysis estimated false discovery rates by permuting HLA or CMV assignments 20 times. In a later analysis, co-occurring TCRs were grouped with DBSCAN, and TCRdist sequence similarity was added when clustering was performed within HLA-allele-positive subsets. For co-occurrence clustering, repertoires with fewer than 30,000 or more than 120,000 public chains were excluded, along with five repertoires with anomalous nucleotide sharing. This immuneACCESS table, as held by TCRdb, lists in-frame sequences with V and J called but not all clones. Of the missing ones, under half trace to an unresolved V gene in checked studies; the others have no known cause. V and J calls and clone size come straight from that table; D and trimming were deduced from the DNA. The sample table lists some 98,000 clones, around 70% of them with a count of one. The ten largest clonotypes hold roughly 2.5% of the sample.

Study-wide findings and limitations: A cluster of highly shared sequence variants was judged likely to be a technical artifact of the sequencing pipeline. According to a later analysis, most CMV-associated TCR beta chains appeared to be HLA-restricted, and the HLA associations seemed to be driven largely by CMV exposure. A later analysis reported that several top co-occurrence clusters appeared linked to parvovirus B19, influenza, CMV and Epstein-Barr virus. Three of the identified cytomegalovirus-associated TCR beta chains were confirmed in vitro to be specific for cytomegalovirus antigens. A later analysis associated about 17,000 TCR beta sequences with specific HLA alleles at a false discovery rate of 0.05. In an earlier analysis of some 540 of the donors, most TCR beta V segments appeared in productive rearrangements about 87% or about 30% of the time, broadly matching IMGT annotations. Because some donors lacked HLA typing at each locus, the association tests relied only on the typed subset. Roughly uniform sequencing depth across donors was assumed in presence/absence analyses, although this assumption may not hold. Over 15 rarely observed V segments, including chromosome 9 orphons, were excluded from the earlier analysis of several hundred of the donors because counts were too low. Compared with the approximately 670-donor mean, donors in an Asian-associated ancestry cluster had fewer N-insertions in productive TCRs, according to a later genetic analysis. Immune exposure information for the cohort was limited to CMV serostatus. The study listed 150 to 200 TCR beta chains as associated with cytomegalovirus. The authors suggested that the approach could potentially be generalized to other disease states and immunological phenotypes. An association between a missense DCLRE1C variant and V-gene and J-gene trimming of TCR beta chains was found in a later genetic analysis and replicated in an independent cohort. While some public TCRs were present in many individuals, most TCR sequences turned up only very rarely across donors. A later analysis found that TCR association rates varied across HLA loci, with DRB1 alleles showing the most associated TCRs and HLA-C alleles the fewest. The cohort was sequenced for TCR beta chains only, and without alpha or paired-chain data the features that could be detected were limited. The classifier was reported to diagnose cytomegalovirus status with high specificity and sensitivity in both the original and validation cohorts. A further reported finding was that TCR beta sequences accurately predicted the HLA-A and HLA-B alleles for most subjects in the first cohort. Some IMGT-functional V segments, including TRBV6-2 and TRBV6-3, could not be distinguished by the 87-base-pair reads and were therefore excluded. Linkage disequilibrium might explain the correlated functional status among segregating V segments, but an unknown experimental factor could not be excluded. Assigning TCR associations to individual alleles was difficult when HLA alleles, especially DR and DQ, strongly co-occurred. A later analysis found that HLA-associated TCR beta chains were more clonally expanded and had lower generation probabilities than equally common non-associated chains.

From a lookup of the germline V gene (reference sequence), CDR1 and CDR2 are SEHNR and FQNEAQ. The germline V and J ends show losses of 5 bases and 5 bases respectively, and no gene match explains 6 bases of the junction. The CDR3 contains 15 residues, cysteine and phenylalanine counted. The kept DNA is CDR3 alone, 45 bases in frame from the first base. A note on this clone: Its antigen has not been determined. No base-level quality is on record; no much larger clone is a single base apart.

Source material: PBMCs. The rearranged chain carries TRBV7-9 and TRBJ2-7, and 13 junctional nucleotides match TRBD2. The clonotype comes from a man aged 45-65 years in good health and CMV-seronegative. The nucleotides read TGTGCCAGCAGCCTCGGACTAGCGGGGGTCCACGAGCAGTACTTC. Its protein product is CASSLGLAGVHEQYF.